Listed here are 27 T cell receptor beta chains from one sample, sequenced in a study of T cells after yellow fever vaccination (dated by TCRdb to the late 2010s). The treatment or condition label, as the study defines it: live attenuated yellow fever vaccine strain. The library was prepared using 5' RACE. Sequencing was performed on an Illumina HiSeq 2500. The public reads were reanalyzed by TCRdb: fastp trimming at Q25, MiXCR alignment, in-frame beta chains only. Identical CDR3 protein sequences are pooled into one entry, listed with their most common genes and DNA. The table for this sample lists a few hundred thousand distinct CDR3 sequences; about 8.7% of them were counted only once. Of the sample, about 20% is held by the ten largest clones. Specimen: PBMCs, collected on the day of the first yellow fever vaccination. The source is a man aged 18 to 30 who received the YFV17D yellow fever vaccine.

V is TRBV19 and J is TRBJ2-6; weak D call: TRBD2 (6 bases). V was pared by 2 bases and J by 0 bases, with 11 bases between. The germline V gene has CDR1 LNHDA and CDR2 SQIVND (reference sequence). This CDR3 contains 17 residues. CDR3 nucleotide sequence: TGTGCCAGTAGTATATCTGCGGGAAGCTCTGGGGCCAACGTCCTGACTTTC. Protein product: CASSISAGSSGANVLTF.

The V gene is TRBV9, the J gene TRBJ2-1, with unresolved D. Between the trimmed V and J ends, which lost 0 bases and 10 bases, there was a span of 5 bases. This CDR3 comprises 11 residues. Looked up from germline, CDR1 is SGDLS and CDR2 is YYNGEE. CDR3 DNA: TGTGCCAGCAGCGTAGGCCTAGAGCAGTTCTTC. Translation gives CASSVGLEQFF. Full variable domain (remainder filled in from reference TRBV9 and TRBJ2-1): DSGVTQTPKHLITATGQRVTLRCSPRSGDLSVYWYQQSLDQGLQFLIQYYNGEERAKGNILERFSAQQFPDLHSELNLSSLELGDSALYFCASSVGLEQFFGPGTRLTVL.

Many counts were recorded for this clonotype. The J gene is TRBJ2-1, the V gene TRBV5-1; 13 bases are a match to TRBD2. Germline CDR1 SGHRS, CDR2 YFSETQ. The CDR3 is 15 residues long. V shed 7 bases, J shed 4 bases, and the junction held 5 bases outside the gene matches. The CDR3 here is CASGLAGDRYNEQFF. CDR3 coding DNA: TGCGCCAGCGGACTAGCGGGGGACCGGTACAATGAGCAGTTCTTC.

This clonotype was picked up many times. The chain is built from TRBV18 and TRBJ2-3, with 9 bases fitting TRBD1. The CDR3 extends over 17 amino acids. Germline V gives CDR1 KGHSH, CDR2 LQKENI. Trimming at V came to 0 bases and at J to 2 bases, leaving 6 bases not matched to a gene. The CDR3: CASSPPAGTGITDTQYF. The CDR3 DNA is TGTGCCAGCTCACCACCCGCCGGGACAGGGATCACAGATACGCAGTATTTT. The full variable domain, with the rest looked up from reference TRBV18 and TRBJ2-3, is NAGVMQNPRHLVRRRGQEARLRCSPMKGHSHVYWYRQLPEEGLKFMVYLQKENIIDESGMPKERFSAEFPKEGPSILRIQQVVRGDSAAYFCASSPPAGTGITDTQYFGPGTRLTVL.

In this sample, this clonotype turned up many times. The chain combines TRBV2 with TRBJ1-1; D is unclear. V was trimmed by 2 bases and J by 0 bases, leaving 7 bases between them. The CDR3 is 14 residues long. CDR1 is SNHLY, CDR2 FYNNEI, per germline. As DNA, the CDR3 is TGTGCCAGCAGTGAATACGGAGTGAACACTGAAGCTTTCTTT. Translated, it gives CASSEYGVNTEAFF. Drawing the rest from reference TRBV2 and TRBJ1-1, the complete variable domain is EPEVTQTPSHQVTQMGQEVILRCVPISNHLYFYWYRQILGQKVEFLVSFYNNEISEKSEIFDDQFSVERPDGSNFTLKIRSTKLEDSAMYFCASSEYGVNTEAFFGQGTRLTVV.

This clonotype was counted only a few times. The chain combines TRBV9 with TRBJ1-3; D gene unclear. The CDR3 covers 12 residues. Looked up from germline, CDR1 is SGDLS and CDR2 is YYNGEE. V lost 5 bases, J lost 3 bases, and 6 bases lay in between. The CDR3 reads CASRGYGNTIYF. The CDR3 DNA sequence: TGTGCCAGCAGAGGGTATGGAAACACCATATATTTT.

The chain combines TRBV7-2 with TRBJ1-1, with a possible D match to TRBD1 (5 bases). With 1 base removed from V and 6 bases from J, the gap between germline ends came to 12 bases. The CDR3 has 14 residues. Per the germline V gene, CDR1 is SGHTA and CDR2 is FQGNSA. The CDR3 DNA reads TGTGCCAGCAGCTTAGTGGGGCCAGGCGCTGAAGCTTTCTTT. It codes for CASSLVGPGAEAFF.

The chain couples TRBV6-5 to TRBJ1-2, with D uncertain. The CDR3 spans 13 residues. Germline lookup yields CDR1 MNHEY and CDR2 SVGAGI. Trimming cost V 2 bases and J 4 bases, with 8 bases left between them. DNA of the CDR3: TGTGCCAGCAGTTACGACCAGTCCTATGGCTACACCTTC. This sequence encodes CASSYDQSYGYTF.

This clonotype was counted many times. This chain joins TRBV5-1 and TRBJ1-1; D unclear. From germline, CDR1 is SGHRS and CDR2 YFSETQ. V lost 0 bases and J lost 0, with 6 bases in between. This CDR3 is 14 amino acids long. As DNA, the CDR3 is TGCGCCAGCAGCTTGGCACAGCTGAACACTGAAGCTTTCTTT. Amino acids: CASSLAQLNTEAFF.

The CDR3 sequence: CASSKQGAGNQPQHF. For the CDR3, the DNA is TGTGCCAGCAGCAAACAGGGGGCAGGCAATCAGCCCCAGCATTTT. This chain uses TRBV6-1 with TRBJ1-5; TRBD1 agrees at 9 bases. This CDR3 spans 15 amino acids. Germline CDR1 MNHNS, CDR2 SASEGT. V trimming: 6 bases; J trimming: 2 bases; junction bases outside the gene matches: 5.

This chain links TRBV24-1 with TRBJ2-2; no definite D call. Germline loops: CDR1 KGHDR, CDR2 SFDVKD. V was cut by 4 bases and J by 3 bases, with 8 bases left in between. The CDR3 is made up of 14 amino acids. CDR3 nucleotide sequence: TGTGCCACCAGTGACGGGCGTTACACCGGGGAGCTGTTTTTT. This codes for CATSDGRYTGELFF.

This clonotype was observed a few times. CDR3 DNA sequence: TGTGCCAGCAGTCCCGGCCTTTTAAAGACCCAGTACTTC. Translation: CASSPGLLKTQYF. This chain uses TRBV6-1 with TRBJ2-5; D remains unclear. CDR3 size: 13 residues. Trimming took 5 bases from V and 6 from J, leaving 13 bases between them. Germline CDR1 reads MNHNS; CDR2 reads SASEGT.

This rearrangement joins TRBV5-1 to TRBJ2-1, with D possibly TRBD1 on 6 matching bases. The V end was cut by 0 bases, the J end by 9 bases, with 10 bases between. The CDR3 sequence is 13 residues long. CDR1 and CDR2 from the germline V gene are SGHRS and YFSETQ. The CDR3 region is CASSLGQAGEQFF. The DNA for the CDR3 is TGCGCCAGCAGCTTGGGACAGGCCGGTGAGCAGTTCTTC.

J is TRBJ1-1 and V is TRBV5-1, with D perhaps matching TRBD1 (5 bases). The CDR3 totals 13 residues. V lost 1 base and J lost 4, with 8 bases in between. In germline, CDR1 is SGHRS, CDR2 YFSETQ. CDR3 loop: CASSLRGFTEAFF. CDR3 nucleotide sequence: TGCGCCAGCAGCTTGCGGGGCTTCACTGAAGCTTTCTTT.

The rearrangement links TRBV30 to TRBJ2-1; the match to TRBD2 covers 8 bases. Germline loops: CDR1 GTSNPN, CDR2 SVGIG (reference sequence). This CDR3 contains 14 residues. Trimming took 0 bases from V and 8 from J; bases not matched to a gene: 6. CDR3 residues: CAWSVRGGRHEQFF. DNA for the CDR3: TGTGCCTGGAGTGTCCGGGGGGGCCGCCATGAGCAGTTCTTC. Variable domain in full (rest from reference TRBV30 and TRBJ2-1): SQTIHQWPATLVQPVGSPLSLECTVEGTSNPNLYWYRQAAGRGLQLLFYSVGIGQISSEVPQNLSASRPQDRQFILSSKKLLLSDSGFYLCAWSVRGGRHEQFFGPGTRLTVL.

This clonotype was picked up a small number of times. The chain couples TRBV5-6 to TRBJ2-7; 11 bases align to TRBD2. After removal of 0 bases from V and 6 bases from J, the junction contained 5 bases not matched to a gene. The CDR3 is 15 amino acids. CDR1 is SGHDT and CDR2 is YYEEEE in the germline V gene. The CDR3 region has the DNA TGTGCCAGCAGCTTGGGGGCTAGCGGGGGGTTCGAGCAGTACTTC. It encodes CASSLGASGGFEQYF.

CDR3 DNA sequence: TGCAGTGCTAGCCAGGGGCCGAGCTCCTACAATGAGCAGTTCTTC. Translated, it gives CSASQGPSSYNEQFF. The chain employs TRBV20-1 and TRBJ2-1; possible D gene TRBD1, 6 bases. V lost 3 bases and J lost 0, with 12 bases in between. This CDR3 is built from 15 residues. The germline gives CDR1 DFQATT, CDR2 SNEGSKA (reference sequence).

The chain joins TRBV5-6 to TRBJ2-2, with D uncertain. Germline CDR1 reads SGHDT; CDR2 reads YYEEEE. The CDR3 is 14 amino acids. Trimming pared 4 bases from V and 6 bases from J, leaving 13 bases between. Here the CDR3 reads CASSPGRLAGELFF. Written as DNA, the CDR3 is TGTGCCAGCAGCCCGGGCCGGCTTGCCGGGGAGCTGTTTTTT.

This chain connects TRBV4-1 to TRBJ1-6, with 8 bases lining up with TRBD1. V dropped 1 base and J dropped 10; count of bases not matched to a gene: 6. The CDR3 spans 15 residues. CDR1 MGHRA and CDR2 YSYEKL come from the germline V gene. CDR3 coding DNA: TGCGCCAGCAGCCAAGTTCAGGGGGCGAGATCACCCCTCCACTTT. Its translation: CASSQVQGARSPLHF.

This clonotype was detected many times. The chain carries TRBV5-1 and TRBJ1-1, with a tentative D call TRBD1 (6 bases). Germline-derived CDR1 and CDR2 are SGHRS and YFSETQ. The CDR3 is made up of 14 amino acids. V was pared by 1 base and J by 1 base, with 8 bases between. CDR3 sequence reads: CASSLNRANTEAFF. CDR3 nucleotides: TGCGCCAGCAGCTTGAACAGGGCGAACACTGAAGCTTTCTTT.

V usage is TRBV20-1 and J usage is TRBJ2-1; unclear D gene. The ends were cut back, 2 bases at V and 8 bases at J, with 19 bases in the middle. This CDR3 has 15 residues. Germline CDR1 DFQATT, CDR2 SNEGSKA (reference sequence). The CDR3 reads CSARPARLFGDEQFF. The CDR3, as DNA: TGCAGTGCTAGACCCGCACGACTCTTCGGCGATGAGCAGTTCTTC.

The gene calls are TRBV7-9 and TRBJ2-2; 7 bases align to TRBD1. The CDR3 covers 14 residues. V trimming: 9 bases; J trimming: 2 bases; junction bases outside the gene matches: 6. Germline CDR1 SEHNR, CDR2 FQNEAQ (reference sequence). CDR3 residues: CARTRQGNTGELFF. DNA for the CDR3: TGTGCCAGAACTCGACAGGGAAACACCGGGGAGCTGTTTTTT.

This clonotype was found a few times. J is TRBJ2-1 and V is TRBV27, with 13 positions matching TRBD2. Germline lookup yields CDR1 MNHEY and CDR2 SMNVEV (reference sequence). The length of the CDR3 is 16 residues. Germline trimming cut 0 bases from V and 9 bases from J; bases unmatched to any gene: 5. CDR3 sequence: CASSLSWGLAGLEQFF. The CDR3 DNA reads TGTGCCAGCAGTTTATCGTGGGGACTAGCGGGGCTTGAGCAGTTCTTC.

The chain has TRBV29-1 and TRBJ1-5; D possibly corresponds to TRBD1 (5 bases). Germline V gene data show CDR1 as SQVTM and CDR2 as ANQGSEA. Trimming shortened V by 6 bases and J by 3 bases, and 12 bases separated the two germline ends. The CDR3 contains 13 residues. DNA for the CDR3: TGCAGCGTGGGGGACGGAATCAATCAGCCCCAGCATTTT. It yields the protein CSVGDGINQPQHF.

The V and J genes are TRBV3-1 and TRBJ2-1; D ambiguous. V lost 1 base to trimming and J lost 0 bases, with 10 bases between them. Per germline, CDR1 LGHDT and CDR2 YNNKEL (reference sequence). The CDR3 sequence is 16 residues long. Written as DNA, the CDR3 is TGTGCCAGCAGCCAAGGCCCCGGTTACTCCTACAATGAGCAGTTCTTC. As protein: CASSQGPGYSYNEQFF.

This clonotype came up many times. The chain recombines TRBV5-1 with TRBJ2-3; 7 nucleotides agree with TRBD1. The ends lost 1 base at V and 4 bases at J; junction bases unmatched: 3. The CDR3 covers 14 residues. Germline lookup yields CDR1 SGHRS and CDR2 YFSETQ. The CDR3 reads CASSLKGGADTQYF. The CDR3 bases are TGCGCCAGCAGCTTGAAAGGGGGCGCAGATACGCAGTATTTT.

This clonotype came up many times. The chain recombines TRBV18 with TRBJ2-7; 7 positions agree with TRBD1. The V and J ends lost 1 base and 4 bases, in that order; junction bases with no gene match: 7. Germline assignment: CDR1 KGHSH and CDR2 LQKENI. This CDR3 spans 15 amino acids. For the CDR3, the DNA is TGTGCCAGCTCACCACGACAGGGAGCTTTATACGAGCAGTACGTC. It translates to CASSPRQGALYEQYV.